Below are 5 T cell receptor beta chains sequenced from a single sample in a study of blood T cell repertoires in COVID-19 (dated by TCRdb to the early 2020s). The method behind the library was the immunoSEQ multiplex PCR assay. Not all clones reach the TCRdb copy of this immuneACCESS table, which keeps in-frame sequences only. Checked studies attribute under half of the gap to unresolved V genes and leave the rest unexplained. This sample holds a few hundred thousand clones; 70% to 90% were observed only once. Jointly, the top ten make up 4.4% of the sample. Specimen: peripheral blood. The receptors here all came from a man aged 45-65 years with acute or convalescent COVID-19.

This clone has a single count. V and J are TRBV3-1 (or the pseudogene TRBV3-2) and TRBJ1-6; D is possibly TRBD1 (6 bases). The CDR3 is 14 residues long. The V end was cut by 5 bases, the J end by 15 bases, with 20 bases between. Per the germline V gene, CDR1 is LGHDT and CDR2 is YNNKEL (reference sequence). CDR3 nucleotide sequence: TGTGCCAGCAGCGAGACAGGTGGAAGAAGTCGCCTCCACTTT. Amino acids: CASSETGGRSRLHF.

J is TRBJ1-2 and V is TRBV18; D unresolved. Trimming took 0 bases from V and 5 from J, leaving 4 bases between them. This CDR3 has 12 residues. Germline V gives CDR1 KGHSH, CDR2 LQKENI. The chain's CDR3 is CASSPPGYGYTF. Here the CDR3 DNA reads TGTGCCAGCTCACCACCCGGGTATGGCTACACCTTC.

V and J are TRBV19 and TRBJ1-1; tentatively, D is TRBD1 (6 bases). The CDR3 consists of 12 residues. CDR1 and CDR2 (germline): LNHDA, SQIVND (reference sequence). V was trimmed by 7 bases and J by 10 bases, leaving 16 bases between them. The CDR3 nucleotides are TGTGCCAGTATCCTACCGGGGGGGCGAGCTTTCTTT. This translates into CASILPGGRAFF. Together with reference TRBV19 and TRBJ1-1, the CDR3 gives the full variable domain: DGGITQSPKYLFRKEGQNVTLSCEQNLNHDAMYWYRQDPGQGLRLIYYSQIVNDFQKGDIAEGYSVSREKKESFPLTVTSAQKNPTAFYLCASILPGGRAFFGQGTRLTVV.

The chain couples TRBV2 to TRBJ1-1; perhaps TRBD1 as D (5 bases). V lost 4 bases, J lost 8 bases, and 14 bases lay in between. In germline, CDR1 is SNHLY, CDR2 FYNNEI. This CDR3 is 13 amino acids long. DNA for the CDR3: TGTGCCAGCAGTGTGTTGGCAGGGAGGGAAGCTTTCTTT. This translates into CASSVLAGREAFF.

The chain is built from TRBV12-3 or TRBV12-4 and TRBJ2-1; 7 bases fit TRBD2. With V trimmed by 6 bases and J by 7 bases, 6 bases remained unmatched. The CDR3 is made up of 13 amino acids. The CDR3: CASRSNGGNEQFF. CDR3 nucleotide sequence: TGTGCCAGCAGATCGAACGGGGGGAATGAGCAGTTCTTC.